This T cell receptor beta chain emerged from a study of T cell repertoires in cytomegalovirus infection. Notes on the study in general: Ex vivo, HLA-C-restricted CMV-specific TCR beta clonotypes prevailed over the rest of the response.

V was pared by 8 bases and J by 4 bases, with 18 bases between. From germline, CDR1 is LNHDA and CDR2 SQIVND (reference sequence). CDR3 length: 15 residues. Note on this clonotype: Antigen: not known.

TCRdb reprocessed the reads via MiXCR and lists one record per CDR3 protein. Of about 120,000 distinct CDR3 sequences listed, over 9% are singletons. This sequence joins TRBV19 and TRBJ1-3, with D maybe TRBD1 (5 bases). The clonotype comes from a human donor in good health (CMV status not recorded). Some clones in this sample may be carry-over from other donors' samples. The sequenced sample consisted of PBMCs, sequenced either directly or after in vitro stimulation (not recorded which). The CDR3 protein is CASSPGQGAGNTIYF. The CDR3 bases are TGTGCCAGTTCCCCGGGGCAAGGGGCCGGAAACACCATATATTTT.